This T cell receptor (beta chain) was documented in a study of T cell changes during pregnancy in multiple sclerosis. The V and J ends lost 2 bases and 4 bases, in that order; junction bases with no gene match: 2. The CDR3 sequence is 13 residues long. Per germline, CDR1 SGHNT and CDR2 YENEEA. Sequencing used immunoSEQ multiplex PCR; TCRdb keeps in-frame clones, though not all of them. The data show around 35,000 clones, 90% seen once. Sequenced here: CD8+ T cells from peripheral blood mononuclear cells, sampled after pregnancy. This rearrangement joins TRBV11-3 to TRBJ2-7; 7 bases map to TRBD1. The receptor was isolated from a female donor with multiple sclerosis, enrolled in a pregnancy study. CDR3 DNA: TGTGCCAGCAGCTTAAGGGGGCGGTACGAGCAGTACTTC. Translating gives CASSLRGRYEQYF. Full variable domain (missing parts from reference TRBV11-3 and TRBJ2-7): EAGVVQSPRYKIIEKKQPVAFWCNPISGHNTLYWYLQNLGQGPELLIRYENEEAVDDSQLPKDRFSAERLKGVDSTLKIQPAELGDSAVYLCASSLRGRYEQYFGPGTRLTVT.